This T cell receptor (beta chain) was sequenced in a study of molecular identifiers for immune sequencing clone quantification. Trimming shortened V by 5 bases and J by 0 bases, and 7 bases separated the two germline ends. Looked up from germline, CDR1 is DFQATT and CDR2 is SNEGSKA (reference sequence). The CDR3 runs 13 residues. Study results and caveats: Detection of one spiked Jurkat cell's TCR RNA reportedly worked in about a million naive cells.

On this clonotype: The antigen is unknown.

MiXCR, run by TCRdb on the PCR reads, gives a single entry per CDR3 protein. The table records nearly 650,000 distinct CDR3 sequences, less than 30% of them present only once. The sequencing sample was made of naive CD8+ T cells from blood, with Jurkat cell RNA spiked in. As to subset: FACS-sorted CD8+CD4-CCR7+CD45RA+ naive T cells. V usage is TRBV20-1 and J usage is TRBJ2-2; D is uncertain. The receptor was isolated from a human donor in good health. Some libraries in this study had Jurkat cell RNA spiked in. The CDR3: CSAQLANTGELFF. In nucleotides, the CDR3 is TGCAGTGCTCAGTTAGCGAACACCGGGGAGCTGTTTTTT.